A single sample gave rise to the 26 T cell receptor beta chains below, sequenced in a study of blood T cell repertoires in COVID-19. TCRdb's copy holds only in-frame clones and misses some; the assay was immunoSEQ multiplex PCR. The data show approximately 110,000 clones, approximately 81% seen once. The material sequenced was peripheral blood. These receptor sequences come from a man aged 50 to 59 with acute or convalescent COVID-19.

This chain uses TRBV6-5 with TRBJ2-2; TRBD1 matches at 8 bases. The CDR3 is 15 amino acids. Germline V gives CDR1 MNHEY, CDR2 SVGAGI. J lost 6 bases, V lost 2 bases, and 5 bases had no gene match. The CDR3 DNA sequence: TGTGCCAGCAGTTACGCTACAGGGGGTTCCGGGGAGCTGTTTTTT. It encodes CASSYATGGSGELFF.

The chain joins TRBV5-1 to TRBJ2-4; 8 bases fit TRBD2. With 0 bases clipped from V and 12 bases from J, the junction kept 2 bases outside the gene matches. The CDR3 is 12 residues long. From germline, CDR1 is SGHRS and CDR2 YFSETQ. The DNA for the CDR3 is TGCGCCAGCAGCTTGGGGAGCGGGGGTCAGTACTTC. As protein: CASSLGSGGQYF.

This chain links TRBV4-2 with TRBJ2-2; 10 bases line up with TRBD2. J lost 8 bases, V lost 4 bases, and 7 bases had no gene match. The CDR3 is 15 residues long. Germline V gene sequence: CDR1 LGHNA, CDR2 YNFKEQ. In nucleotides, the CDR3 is TGTGCCAGCAGCCCCGGACTAGCGGTTGGAGGGGAGCTGTTTTTT. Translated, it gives CASSPGLAVGGELFF.

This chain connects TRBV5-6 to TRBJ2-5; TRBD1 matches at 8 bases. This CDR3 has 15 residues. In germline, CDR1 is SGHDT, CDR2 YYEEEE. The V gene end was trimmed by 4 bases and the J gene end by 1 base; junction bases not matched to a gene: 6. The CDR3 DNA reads TGTGCCAGCAGCACGGGGACAGGTTTCCAAGAGACCCAGTACTTC. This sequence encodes CASSTGTGFQETQYF.

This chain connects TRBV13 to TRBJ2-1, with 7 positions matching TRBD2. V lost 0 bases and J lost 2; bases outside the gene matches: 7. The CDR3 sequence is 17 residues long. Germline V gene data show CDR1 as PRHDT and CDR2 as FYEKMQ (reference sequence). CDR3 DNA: TGTGCCAGCAGCTTAGGCACCGGTAGCGGGCCCTACAATGAGCAGTTCTTC. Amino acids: CASSLGTGSGPYNEQFF.

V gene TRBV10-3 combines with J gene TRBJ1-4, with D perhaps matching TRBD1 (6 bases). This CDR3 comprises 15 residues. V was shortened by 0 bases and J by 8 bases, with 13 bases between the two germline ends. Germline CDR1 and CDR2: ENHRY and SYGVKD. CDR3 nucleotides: TGTGCCATCAGTGAGTCGTACCAGGGGAAAGAAAAACTGTTTTTT. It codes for CAISESYQGKEKLFF.

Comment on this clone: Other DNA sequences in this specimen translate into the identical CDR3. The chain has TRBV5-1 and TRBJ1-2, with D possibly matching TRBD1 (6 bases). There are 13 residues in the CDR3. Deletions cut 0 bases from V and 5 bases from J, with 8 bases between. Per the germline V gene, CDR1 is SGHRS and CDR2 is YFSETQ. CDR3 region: CASSLDRVYGYTF. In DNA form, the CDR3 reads TGCGCCAGCAGCTTGGACAGGGTTTATGGCTACACCTTC.

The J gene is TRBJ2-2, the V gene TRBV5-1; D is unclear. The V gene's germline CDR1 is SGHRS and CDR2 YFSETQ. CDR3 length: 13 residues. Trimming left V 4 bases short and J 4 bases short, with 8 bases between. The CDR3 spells CASSTEITGELFF. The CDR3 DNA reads TGCGCCAGCAGCACAGAGATCACCGGGGAGCTGTTTTTT.

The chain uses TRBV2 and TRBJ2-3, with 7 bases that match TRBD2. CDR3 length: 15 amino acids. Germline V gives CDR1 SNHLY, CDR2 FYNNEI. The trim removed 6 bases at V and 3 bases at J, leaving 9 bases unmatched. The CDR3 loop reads CASRNRDYKTDTQYF. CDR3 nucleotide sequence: TGTGCCAGCAGGAACCGGGACTACAAGACAGATACGCAGTATTTT.

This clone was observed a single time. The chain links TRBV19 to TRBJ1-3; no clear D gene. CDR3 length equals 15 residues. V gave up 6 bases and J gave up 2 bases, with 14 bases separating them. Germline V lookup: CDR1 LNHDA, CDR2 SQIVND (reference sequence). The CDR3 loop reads CASSIDAGTGNTIYF. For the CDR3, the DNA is TGTGCCAGTAGCATCGACGCCGGGACTGGAAACACCATATATTTT. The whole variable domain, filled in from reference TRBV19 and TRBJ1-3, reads DGGITQSPKYLFRKEGQNVTLSCEQNLNHDAMYWYRQDPGQGLRLIYYSQIVNDFQKGDIAEGYSVSREKKESFPLTVTSAQKNPTAFYLCASSIDAGTGNTIYFGEGSWLTVV.

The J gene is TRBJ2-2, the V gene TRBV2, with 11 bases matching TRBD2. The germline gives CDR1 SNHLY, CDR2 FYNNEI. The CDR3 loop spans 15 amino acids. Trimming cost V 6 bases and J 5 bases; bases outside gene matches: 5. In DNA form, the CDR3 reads TGTGCCAGCAGAGACCTAGCGGGGGGAACCGGGGAGCTGTTTTTT. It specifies CASRDLAGGTGELFF.

The CDR3 DNA reads TGTGCCACCAGTGTGGACAGCTACAATGAGCAGTTCTTC. Translated: CATSVDSYNEQFF. The genes are TRBV24-1 and TRBJ2-1; D perhaps matches TRBD1 (6 bases). Between the trimmed V and J ends, which lost 5 bases and 3 bases, there was a span of 7 bases. CDR1 and CDR2 from the germline V gene are KGHDR and SFDVKD. The CDR3 spans 13 residues.

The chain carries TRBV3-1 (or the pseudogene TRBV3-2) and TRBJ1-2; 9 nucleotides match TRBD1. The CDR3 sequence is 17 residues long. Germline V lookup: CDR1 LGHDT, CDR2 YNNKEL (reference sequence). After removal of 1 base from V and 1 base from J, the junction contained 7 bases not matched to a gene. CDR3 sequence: CASSQVTGQGLNYGYTF. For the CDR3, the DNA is TGTGCCAGCAGCCAAGTGACGGGACAGGGACTTAACTATGGCTACACCTTC.

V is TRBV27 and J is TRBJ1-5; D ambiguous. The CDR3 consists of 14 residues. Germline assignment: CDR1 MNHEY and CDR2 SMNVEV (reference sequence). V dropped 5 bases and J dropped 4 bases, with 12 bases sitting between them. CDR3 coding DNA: TGTGCCAGCAGTCCCCACACGGGGAATCAGCCCCAGCATTTT. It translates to CASSPHTGNQPQHF.

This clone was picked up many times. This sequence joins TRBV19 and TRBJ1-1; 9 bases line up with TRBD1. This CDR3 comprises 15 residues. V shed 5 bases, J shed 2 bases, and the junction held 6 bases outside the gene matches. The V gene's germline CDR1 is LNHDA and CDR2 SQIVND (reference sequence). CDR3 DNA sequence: TGTGCCAGTAGTTGGCCGGGACAGGGAAACACTGAAGCTTTCTTT. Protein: CASSWPGQGNTEAFF.

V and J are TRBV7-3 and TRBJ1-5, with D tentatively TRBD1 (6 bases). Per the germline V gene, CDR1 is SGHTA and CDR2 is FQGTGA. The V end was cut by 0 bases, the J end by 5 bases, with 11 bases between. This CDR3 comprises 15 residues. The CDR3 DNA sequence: TGTGCCAGCAGCTTAACAGGGGGATCCCATCAGCCCCAGCATTTT. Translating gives CASSLTGGSHQPQHF.

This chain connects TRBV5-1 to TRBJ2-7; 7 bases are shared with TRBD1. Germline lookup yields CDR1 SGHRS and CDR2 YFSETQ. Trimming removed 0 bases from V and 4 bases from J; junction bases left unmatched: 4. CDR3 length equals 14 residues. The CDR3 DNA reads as TGCGCCAGCAGCTTGGGGGGACAGTTATACGAGCAGTACTTC. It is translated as CASSLGGQLYEQYF.

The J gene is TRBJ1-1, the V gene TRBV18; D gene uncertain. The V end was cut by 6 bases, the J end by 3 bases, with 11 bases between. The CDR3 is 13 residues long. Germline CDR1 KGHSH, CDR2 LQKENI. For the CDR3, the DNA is TGTGCCAGCTCTCAAAGACGGGACACTGAAGCTTTCTTT. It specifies CASSQRRDTEAFF. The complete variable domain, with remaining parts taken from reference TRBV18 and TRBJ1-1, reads NAGVMQNPRHLVRRRGQEARLRCSPMKGHSHVYWYRQLPEEGLKFMVYLQKENIIDESGMPKERFSAEFPKEGPSILRIQQVVRGDSAAYFCASSQRRDTEAFFGQGTRLTVV.

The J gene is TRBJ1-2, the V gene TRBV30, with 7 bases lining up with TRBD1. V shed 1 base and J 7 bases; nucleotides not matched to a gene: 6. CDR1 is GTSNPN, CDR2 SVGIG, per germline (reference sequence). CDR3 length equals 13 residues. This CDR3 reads CAWSETGRFGYTF. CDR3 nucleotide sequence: TGTGCCTGGAGTGAGACAGGGAGGTTTGGCTACACCTTC. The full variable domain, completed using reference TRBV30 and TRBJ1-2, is SQTIHQWPATLVQPVGSPLSLECTVEGTSNPNLYWYRQAAGRGLQLLFYSVGIGQISSEVPQNLSASRPQDRQFILSSKKLLLSDSGFYLCAWSETGRFGYTFGSGTRLTVV.

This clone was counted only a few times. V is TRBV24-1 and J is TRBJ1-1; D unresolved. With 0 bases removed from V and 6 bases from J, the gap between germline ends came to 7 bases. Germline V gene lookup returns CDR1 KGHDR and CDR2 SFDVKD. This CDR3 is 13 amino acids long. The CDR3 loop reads CATSDLGLSEAFF. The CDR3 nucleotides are TGTGCCACCAGTGATTTGGGACTCTCTGAAGCTTTCTTT.

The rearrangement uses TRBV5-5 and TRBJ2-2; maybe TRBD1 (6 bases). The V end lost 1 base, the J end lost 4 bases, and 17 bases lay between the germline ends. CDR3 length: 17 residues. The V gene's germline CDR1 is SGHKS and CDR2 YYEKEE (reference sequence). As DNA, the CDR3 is TGTGCCAGCAGCTTGAGATTGGCGCTGGGGGCCACCGGGGAGCTGTTTTTT. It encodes CASSLRLALGATGELFF.

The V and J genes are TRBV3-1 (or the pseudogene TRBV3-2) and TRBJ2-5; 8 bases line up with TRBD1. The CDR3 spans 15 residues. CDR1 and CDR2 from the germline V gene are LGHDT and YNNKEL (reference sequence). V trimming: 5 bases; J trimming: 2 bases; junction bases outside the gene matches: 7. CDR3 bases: TGTGCCAGCAGCTTCGGACAGGGCGGACAAGAGACCCAGTACTTC. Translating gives CASSFGQGGQETQYF.

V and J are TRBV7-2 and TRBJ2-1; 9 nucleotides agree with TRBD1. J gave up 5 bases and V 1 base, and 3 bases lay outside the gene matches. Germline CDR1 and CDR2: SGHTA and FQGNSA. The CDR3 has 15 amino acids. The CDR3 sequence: CASSLDRGHHNEQFF. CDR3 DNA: TGTGCCAGCAGCTTAGACAGGGGGCACCACAATGAGCAGTTCTTC.

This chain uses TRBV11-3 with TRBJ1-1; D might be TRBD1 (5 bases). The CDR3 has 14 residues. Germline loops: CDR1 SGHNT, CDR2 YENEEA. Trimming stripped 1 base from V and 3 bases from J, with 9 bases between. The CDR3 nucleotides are TGTGCCAGCAGCTTAGGCGCAGGGTACACTGAAGCTTTCTTT. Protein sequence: CASSLGAGYTEAFF. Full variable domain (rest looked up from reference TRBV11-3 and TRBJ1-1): EAGVVQSPRYKIIEKKQPVAFWCNPISGHNTLYWYLQNLGQGPELLIRYENEEAVDDSQLPKDRFSAERLKGVDSTLKIQPAELGDSAVYLCASSLGAGYTEAFFGQGTRLTVV.

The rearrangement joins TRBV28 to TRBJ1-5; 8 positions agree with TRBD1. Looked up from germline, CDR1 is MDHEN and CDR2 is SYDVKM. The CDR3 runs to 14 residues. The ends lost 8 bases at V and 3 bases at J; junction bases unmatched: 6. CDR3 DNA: TGTGCCAGCGGACAGGGTGGAGACAATCAGCCCCAGCATTTT. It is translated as CASGQGGDNQPQHF. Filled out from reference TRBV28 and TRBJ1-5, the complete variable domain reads DVKVTQSSRYLVKRTGEKVFLECVQDMDHENMFWYRQDPGLGLRLIYFSYDVKMKEKGDIPEGYSVSREKKERFSLILESASTNQTSMYLCASGQGGDNQPQHFGDGTRLSIL.

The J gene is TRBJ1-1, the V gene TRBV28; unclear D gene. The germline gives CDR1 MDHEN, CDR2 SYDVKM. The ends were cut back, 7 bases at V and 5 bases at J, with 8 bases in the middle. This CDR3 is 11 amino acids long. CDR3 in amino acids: CASTHLTEAFF. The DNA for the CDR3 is TGTGCCAGCACCCATTTGACTGAAGCTTTCTTT.